Sequencing of this T cell receptor (beta chain) was carried out in a study of response to subunit inactivated influenza vaccine. Study findings and constraints: The authors offered the suggestion that each seasonal influenza vaccination recruits few new T cells.

MiXCR, applied by TCRdb to the RT-PCR reads, yields one record per CDR3 protein. The sample contains approximately 520,000 distinct CDR3 sequences, approximately 15% of which appear only once. This clonotype was counted many times. Its antigen is undetermined. This sample comprised CD4+ T cells sorted from PBMCs, obtained less than 25 months after vaccination. The TCR comes from a man aged 50 to 75 who received an inactivated influenza vaccine.

The CDR3 is CSAPTTGGWMNTEAFF. The CDR3 nucleotides read TGCAGTGCCCCCACGACAGGGGGATGGATGAACACTGAAGCTTTCTTT. J is TRBJ1-1 and V is TRBV20-1, with 9 bases aligning to TRBD1. The CDR3 is 16 residues long. Unmatched junction bases numbered 11, after V lost 6 bases and J lost 0 bases. Per the germline V gene, CDR1 is DFQATT and CDR2 is SNEGSKA (reference sequence).